The T cell receptor (beta chain) under discussion was sequenced for a study of siplizumab effects on memory and regulatory T cells. This clone was observed a single time. Sequencing was performed with immunoSEQ multiplex PCR; in TCRdb, only in-frame clones are kept and a portion is missing. The data hold 80,000 to 130,000 clones, with around 90% observed a single time. The CDR3 runs to 13 residues. Germline CDR1 and CDR2: LGHNT and FRNRAP. With 0 bases removed from V and 11 bases from J, the gap between germline ends came to 11 bases. Sample: Tregs sorted from blood. The chain joins TRBV12-5 to TRBJ2-1; D uncertain. This sequence was found in a human donor in good health. Here the CDR3 reads CASGLVESGQQFF. CDR3 nucleotide sequence: TGTGCTAGTGGTTTGGTAGAGTCTGGACAGCAGTTCTTC.